These 10 T cell receptor beta chains share one sample of origin, sequenced in a study of T cells in Graves' hyperthyroidism and ophthalmopathy. Amplification yielded TCR beta CDR3 regions, with RNA transcripts as the source. HTBI primers were used for first-round RT-PCR of the TCR CDR3. MiXCR, run by TCRdb on the multiplex PCR reads, gives a single entry per CDR3 protein. This table holds approximately 400,000 distinct CDR3 sequences, more than 15% found once. Sequences were obtained from blood. The receptors shown here come from a woman in her late teens or twenties with Graves' hyperthyroidism.

This clonotype has at least ten counts. The chain uses TRBV12-3 or TRBV12-4 and TRBJ2-5; D possibly corresponds to TRBD1 (6 bases). With 6 bases removed from V and 2 bases from J, the gap between germline ends came to 7 bases. The CDR3 totals 12 residues. Here the CDR3 reads CASRRGQETQYF. The CDR3 nucleotides read TGTGCCAGCAGAAGGGGGCAAGAGACCCAGTACTTC.

The table lists this clonotype with many counts. The chain is built from TRBV5-6 and TRBJ2-1; D ambiguous. V lost 1 base to trimming and J lost 1 base, with 9 bases between them. Germline CDR1 SGHDT, CDR2 YYEEEE. This CDR3 has 15 amino acids. The CDR3 loop reads CASSLSPASYNEQFF. DNA of the CDR3: TGTGCCAGCAGCTTGTCTCCGGCTTCCTACAATGAGCAGTTCTTC.

At least ten counts were recorded for this clonotype. V usage is TRBV7-8 and J usage is TRBJ1-1; D remains ambiguous. This CDR3 has 13 residues. Germline V gene lookup returns CDR1 SGHVS and CDR2 FQNEAQ. Trimming removed 5 bases at V and 4 bases at J, with 11 bases between. The CDR3 DNA reads as TGTGCCAGCAGCCCCTTGCTGGGCACTGAAGCTTTCTTT. It yields the protein CASSPLLGTEAFF.

The chain carries TRBV24-1 and TRBJ1-1, with D perhaps matching TRBD1 (5 bases). CDR1 is KGHDR and CDR2 is SFDVKD in the germline V gene. This CDR3 spans 13 amino acids. Trimming cost V 5 bases and J 4 bases, with 10 bases left between them. CDR3: CATSGGTGTEAFF. As DNA, the CDR3 is TGTGCCACCAGTGGGGGGACGGGCACTGAAGCTTTCTTT.

V is TRBV7-9 and J is TRBJ2-2; TRBD1 matches at 7 bases. Germline V gene lookup returns CDR1 SEHNR and CDR2 FQNEAQ (reference sequence). V dropped 10 bases and J dropped 7; count of bases not matched to a gene: 9. The CDR3 has 13 residues. The chain's CDR3 is CATPATGYGELFF. The CDR3 nucleotides read TGTGCCACCCCGGCGACAGGGTACGGGGAGCTGTTTTTT.

The chain links TRBV12-3 or TRBV12-4 to TRBJ2-5; D might be TRBD2 (6 bases). This CDR3 has 15 amino acids. V shed 5 bases and J shed 5 bases, with 18 bases lying between them. The CDR3, as DNA: TGTGCCAGCAGTAGCCGGGACTCCCCCGGGGAGACCCAGTACTTC. Its protein is CASSSRDSPGETQYF.

In its sample, this clonotype was seen many times. V usage is TRBV20-1 and J usage is TRBJ2-1, with 9 bases that match TRBD2. J gave up 9 bases and V 4 bases, and 13 bases lay outside the gene matches. CDR1 DFQATT and CDR2 SNEGSKA come from the germline V gene (reference sequence). The CDR3 length is 15 residues. CDR3 bases: TGCAGTGCTAAACAAAGCGGGGGGCTAACAACTGAGCAGTTCTTC. This codes for CSAKQSGGLTTEQFF.

V usage is TRBV19 and J usage is TRBJ2-2, with D perhaps matching TRBD1 or TRBD2 (5 bases each). Germline V gives CDR1 LNHDA, CDR2 SQIVND (reference sequence). The CDR3 extends over 14 amino acids. Trimming removed 7 bases from V and 1 base from J, with 10 bases in between. The CDR3 bases are TGTGCCAGTAATGGGGGTCGGAACACCGGGGAGCTGTTTTTT. Its protein product is CASNGGRNTGELFF.

The V gene is TRBV20-1, the J gene TRBJ1-1; no clear D. The CDR3 extends over 13 amino acids. Trimming removed 6 bases at V and 7 bases at J, with 18 bases between. The germline V gene has CDR1 DFQATT and CDR2 SNEGSKA (reference sequence). Here the CDR3 DNA reads TGCAGTGCCCGGGCCAGTGCCGAGGTTGAAGCTTTCTTT. Protein product: CSARASAEVEAFF.

This clonotype was counted only a few times. The V gene is TRBV14, the J gene TRBJ1-4; D uncertain. The CDR3 totals 16 residues. The germline CDR1 and CDR2 sequences are SGHDN and FVKESK. The ends were cut back, 1 base at V and 5 bases at J, with 14 bases in the middle. The CDR3 sequence: CASSQVGSGLNEKLFF. CDR3 bases: TGTGCCAGCAGCCAAGTTGGGTCAGGTCTCAATGAAAAACTGTTTTTT. The full variable domain, rest sourced from reference TRBV14 and TRBJ1-4, is EAGVTQFPSHSVIEKGQTVTLRCDPISGHDNLYWYRRVMGKEIKFLLHFVKESKQDESGMPNNRFLAERTGGTYSTLKVQPAELEDSGVYFCASSQVGSGLNEKLFFGSGTQLSVL.